What follows are 22 T cell receptor beta chains derived from one specimen sequenced in a study of blood T cell repertoires in COVID-19. Produced via immunoSEQ multiplex PCR; TCRdb's table is partial and in-frame only. The data hold hundreds of thousands of clones, with 86% observed a single time. Sequenced: peripheral blood. The origin of the receptors is a woman aged 30 to 39 with active or convalescent COVID-19.

The rearrangement links TRBV5-1 to TRBJ2-2; perhaps TRBD1 as D (5 bases). V was pared by 0 bases and J by 7 bases, with 16 bases between. CDR3 size: 16 residues. Germline lookup yields CDR1 SGHRS and CDR2 YFSETQ. The CDR3 reads CASSLVQLGLGGELFF. CDR3 bases: TGCGCCAGCAGCTTGGTCCAATTGGGGCTGGGCGGGGAGCTGTTTTTT.

In its sample, this clone was seen many times. The CDR3 DNA is TGTGCCAGCAGTCTAAGTTTTGCGAACACTGAAGCTTTCTTT. Its translation is CASSLSFANTEAFF. The rearrangement joins TRBV27 to TRBJ1-1; D is uncertain. This CDR3 contains 14 residues. V was cut by 5 bases and J by 1 base, with 11 bases left in between. Germline loops: CDR1 MNHEY, CDR2 SMNVEV (reference sequence).

V and J are TRBV7-9 and TRBJ1-4, with 9 bases that match TRBD1. Losses at the gene ends were 4 bases for V and 8 bases for J; bases not matched to a gene: 5. The CDR3 has 14 amino acids. In germline, CDR1 is SEHNR, CDR2 FQNEAQ (reference sequence). CDR3 in DNA: TGTGCCAGCAGCTCCCGGGACAGGGACGAAAAACTGTTTTTT. Encoded protein: CASSSRDRDEKLFF.

The rearrangement links TRBV2 to TRBJ1-4; 8 bases fit TRBD1. The CDR3 loop spans 14 amino acids. V gave up 7 bases and J gave up 7 bases; unmatched junction bases: 8. CDR1 is SNHLY, CDR2 FYNNEI, per germline. CDR3 amino acids: CASILGQGFEKLFF. CDR3 bases: TGTGCCAGCATTCTAGGACAGGGTTTTGAAAAACTGTTTTTT.

V and J are TRBV5-1 and TRBJ2-1; 10 bases are shared with TRBD2. Losses at the gene ends were 3 bases for V and 3 bases for J; bases not matched to a gene: 3. This CDR3 has 15 residues. Germline CDR1 SGHRS, CDR2 YFSETQ. CDR3 residues: CASSSSGGNYNEQFF. Written as DNA, the CDR3 is TGCGCCAGCAGCTCTAGCGGGGGAAACTACAATGAGCAGTTCTTC.

The chain recombines TRBV7-9 with TRBJ1-5; no clear D gene. This CDR3 has 14 residues. Trimming took off 5 bases at V and 0 bases at J, with 8 bases between the two ends. CDR1 and CDR2 from the germline V gene are SEHNR and FQNEAQ (reference sequence). The CDR3 DNA follows: TGTGCCAGCAGCCTGGGAGATAGCAATCAGCCCCAGCATTTT. This gives the protein CASSLGDSNQPQHF.

V usage is TRBV5-1 and J usage is TRBJ2-3, with 8 bases matching TRBD2. V was clipped by 0 bases and J by 4 bases; unmatched bases: 7. Germline V gene data show CDR1 as SGHRS and CDR2 as YFSETQ. This CDR3 has 16 amino acids. DNA for the CDR3: TGCGCCAGCAGCTTGGGAGCGGGAGTAGGGGCAGATACGCAGTATTTT. Its protein is CASSLGAGVGADTQYF.

CDR3 region: CASSPPDSRLGNEQFF. The CDR3 DNA is TGTGCCAGCTCACCACCCGACTCCCGATTGGGCAATGAGCAGTTCTTC. V gene TRBV18 combines with J gene TRBJ2-1, with D unresolved. V lost 0 bases and J 6 bases, leaving 15 bases between the germline ends. The CDR3 spans 16 residues. Germline V gene sequence: CDR1 KGHSH, CDR2 LQKENI.

The rearrangement links TRBV6-6 to TRBJ2-1; 10 nucleotides agree with TRBD2. The CDR3 runs 15 residues. After removal of 6 bases from V and 4 bases from J, the junction contained 6 bases not matched to a gene. CDR1 MNHNY and CDR2 SVGAGI come from the germline V gene (reference sequence). CDR3 sequence reads: CASSLAGVSYNEQFF. In DNA form, the CDR3 reads TGTGCCAGCAGCCTAGCGGGGGTCAGTTACAATGAGCAGTTCTTC.

This clone was recorded at least ten times. The V and J genes are TRBV7-2 and TRBJ1-2, with D possibly matching TRBD1 (6 bases). Germline V gene data show CDR1 as SGHTA and CDR2 as FQGNSA. The CDR3 is 15 residues long. V lost 5 bases and J 3 bases, leaving 16 bases between the germline ends. The CDR3, as DNA: TGTGCCAGCAGCCCAACAGGGTGGAGCGACTATGGCTACACCTTC. Residues: CASSPTGWSDYGYTF.

The chain employs TRBV4-2 and TRBJ2-2; 11 bases line up with TRBD2. Germline CDR1 reads LGHNA; CDR2 reads YNFKEQ. After removal of 2 bases from V and 6 bases from J, the junction contained 5 bases not matched to a gene. The CDR3 has 16 amino acids. DNA of the CDR3: TGTGCCAGCAGCCAATCTTTAGCGGGGGGGCCCGGGGAGCTGTTTTTT. Translating gives CASSQSLAGGPGELFF.

V gene TRBV5-1 combines with J gene TRBJ2-5; 12 bases align to TRBD1. The CDR3 totals 17 residues. Germline CDR1 reads SGHRS; CDR2 reads YFSETQ. J gave up 5 bases and V 0 bases, and 8 bases lay outside the gene matches. DNA for the CDR3: TGCGCCAGCAGCTTGGAGGCAGGGACAGGGGGCGCGGAGACCCAGTACTTC. It encodes CASSLEAGTGGAETQYF.

V gene TRBV5-1 combines with J gene TRBJ1-3; the D is unclear. Germline CDR1 SGHRS, CDR2 YFSETQ. The ends were cut back, 3 bases at V and 0 bases at J, with 13 bases in the middle. The CDR3 is 16 amino acids. CDR3 sequence reads: CASSSTETFSGNTIYF. Here the CDR3 DNA reads TGCGCCAGCAGCTCTACTGAAACCTTCTCTGGAAACACCATATATTTT.

The V gene is TRBV5-1, the J gene TRBJ1-6, with D perhaps matching TRBD1 (5 bases). With 0 bases removed from V and 7 bases from J, the gap between germline ends came to 11 bases. Germline assignment: CDR1 SGHRS and CDR2 YFSETQ. CDR3 length: 15 residues. The CDR3 DNA reads as TGCGCCAGCAGCTTGGCCGGGGGGGGGAATTCACCCCTCCACTTT. Its translation is CASSLAGGGNSPLHF.

This clone was seen a single time. The chain has TRBV5-4 and TRBJ2-1; 9 positions agree with TRBD2. The CDR3 has 15 amino acids. The germline CDR1 and CDR2 sequences are SGHNT and YYREEE (reference sequence). J lost 6 bases, V lost 3 bases, and 7 bases had no gene match. In DNA form, the CDR3 reads TGTGCCAGCAGCTCTCCGACTAGCGGCTCCAATGAGCAGTTCTTC. Its translation: CASSSPTSGSNEQFF.

This clone was found once. The rearrangement uses TRBV19 and TRBJ1-1; the D is unclear. V was pared by 1 base and J by 2 bases, with 8 bases between. This CDR3 is 14 amino acids long. CDR1 and CDR2 (germline): LNHDA, SQIVND (reference sequence). The CDR3 DNA reads TGTGCCAGTAGTATAGCTCGGAGCAACACTGAAGCTTTCTTT. Translation gives CASSIARSNTEAFF.

This chain connects TRBV3-1 (or the pseudogene TRBV3-2) to TRBJ1-1; no definite D call. The CDR3 spans 16 residues. The germline V gene encodes CDR1 LGHDT and CDR2 YNNKEL (reference sequence). Trimming took 6 bases from V and 0 from J, leaving 17 bases between them. In nucleotides, the CDR3 is TGTGCCAGCAGTCGGTACAGTTCAGCTATGAACACTGAAGCTTTCTTT. Translation gives CASSRYSSAMNTEAFF.

The genes are TRBV7-6 and TRBJ2-7; 8 bases are shared with TRBD1. The CDR3 contains 15 residues. Germline V gene lookup returns CDR1 SGHVS and CDR2 FNYEAQ. The V segment lost 1 base and the J segment 0 bases; nucleotides outside the gene matches: 2. In DNA form, the CDR3 reads TGTGCCAGCAGCTTAGGACAGGGGATCTCCTACGAGCAGTACTTC. It is translated as CASSLGQGISYEQYF.

The chain couples TRBV29-1 to TRBJ2-7, with D perhaps TRBD1 (6 bases). The germline CDR1 and CDR2 sequences are SQVTM and ANQGSEA. Trimming took off 0 bases at V and 3 bases at J, with 9 bases between the two ends. The CDR3 covers 13 residues. The CDR3 nucleotides are TGCAGCGTTGAAGACGACAGGCTCTACGAGCAGTACTTC. Amino acid sequence: CSVEDDRLYEQYF.

The chain has TRBV9 and TRBJ2-3; 10 bases fit TRBD2. CDR3 length: 18 residues. CDR1 and CDR2 (germline): SGDLS, YYNGEE. The junction had 12 bases not matched to a gene; V was cut back by 3 bases and J by 2 bases. CDR3 sequence reads: CASSALTGTSEPTDTQYF. The CDR3 nucleotides read TGTGCCAGCAGCGCACTAACCGGGACTAGCGAACCCACAGATACGCAGTATTTT. Looking up the rest from reference TRBV9 and TRBJ2-3 gives the full variable domain: DSGVTQTPKHLITATGQRVTLRCSPRSGDLSVYWYQQSLDQGLQFLIQYYNGEERAKGNILERFSAQQFPDLHSELNLSSLELGDSALYFCASSALTGTSEPTDTQYFGPGTRLTVL.

This sequence joins TRBV14 and TRBJ2-5; TRBD1 agrees at 7 bases. In germline, CDR1 is SGHDN, CDR2 FVKESK. The CDR3 extends over 14 amino acids. The J segment lost 5 bases and the V segment lost 2 bases, leaving 5 bases of the junction unmatched. The CDR3 region is CASSQRQGRETQYF. As DNA, the CDR3 is TGTGCCAGCAGCCAACGACAGGGAAGGGAGACCCAGTACTTC.

The chain carries TRBV19 and TRBJ1-5; tentatively, D is TRBD1 (5 bases). Deletions cut 7 bases from V and 1 base from J, with 11 bases between. Germline-derived CDR1 and CDR2 are LNHDA and SQIVND (reference sequence). The CDR3 spans 14 residues. CDR3 protein: CASKSRGSNQPQHF. Here the CDR3 DNA reads TGTGCCAGTAAGTCTAGGGGAAGCAATCAGCCCCAGCATTTT. The entire variable domain, with the rest obtained from reference TRBV19 and TRBJ1-5, is as follows: DGGITQSPKYLFRKEGQNVTLSCEQNLNHDAMYWYRQDPGQGLRLIYYSQIVNDFQKGDIAEGYSVSREKKESFPLTVTSAQKNPTAFYLCASKSRGSNQPQHFGDGTRLSIL.